The 21 T cell receptor beta chains below come from one sample, sequenced in a study of T-cell reconstitution after alpha-beta-depleted transplantation in children. TCRbeta library preparation incorporated unique molecular identifiers. TCRdb re-called the PCR reads through MiXCR, storing one row per CDR3 protein. The table lists about 610,000 distinct CDR3 sequences, under 12% of them singletons, with about 4.3% in the top ten. The sample here was PBMCs from the stem cell graft donor, taken from the stem cell graft. These receptors were taken from a human donor who donated a stem cell graft to a child with acute myeloid leukemia.

Ten or more counts support this clonotype. The chain has TRBV5-6 and TRBJ1-4; D is ambiguous. CDR3 length: 15 amino acids. Germline-derived CDR1 and CDR2 are SGHDT and YYEEEE. V was cut by 4 bases and J by 1 base, with 11 bases left in between. Here the CDR3 DNA reads TGTGCCAGCAGCGGTATCGGGGTAACTAATGAAAAACTGTTTTTT. It encodes CASSGIGVTNEKLFF.

The sample holds a few counts of this clonotype. The genes are TRBV28 and TRBJ1-2; D is possibly TRBD1 (5 bases). Trimming removed 6 bases from V and 8 bases from J, with 13 bases in between. Per germline, CDR1 MDHEN and CDR2 SYDVKM. This CDR3 spans 12 amino acids. CDR3 DNA sequence: TGTGCCAGCAGCGACAGCATTAAGGGCTACACCTTC. Protein: CASSDSIKGYTF.

The chain links TRBV4-2 to TRBJ2-1; 8 nucleotides match TRBD2. Per germline, CDR1 LGHNA and CDR2 YNFKEQ. The CDR3 is 16 amino acids. Trimming at V came to 0 bases and at J to 2 bases, leaving 3 bases not matched to a gene. CDR3 sequence: CASSQEDSGAYNEQFF. CDR3 in DNA: TGTGCCAGCAGCCAAGAGGATAGCGGGGCCTACAATGAGCAGTTCTTC.

The rearrangement links TRBV20-1 to TRBJ2-5, with 8 bases matching TRBD2. The CDR3 loop spans 14 amino acids. Unmatched junction bases numbered 9, after V lost 4 bases and J lost 5 bases. The germline V gene has CDR1 DFQATT and CDR2 SNEGSKA (reference sequence). CDR3 bases: TGCAGTGCTACCATAGCGGGAAGATTGGAGACCCAGTACTTC. Encoded protein: CSATIAGRLETQYF.

The chain joins TRBV20-1 to TRBJ2-7, with 12 bases that match TRBD2. Trimming removed 6 bases from V and 2 bases from J; junction bases left unmatched: 5. The CDR3 contains 14 residues. Germline loops: CDR1 DFQATT, CDR2 SNEGSKA (reference sequence). Here the CDR3 reads CSARTSGKTYEQYF. As DNA, the CDR3 is TGCAGTGCCAGGACTAGCGGGAAGACCTACGAGCAGTACTTC.

In this sample, this clonotype turned up many times. The J gene is TRBJ2-5, the V gene TRBV20-1; D perhaps matches TRBD2 (7 bases). Germline CDR1 is DFQATT and CDR2 is SNEGSKA (reference sequence). The CDR3 consists of 15 residues. Trimming pared 0 bases from V and 5 bases from J, leaving 16 bases between. The CDR3 protein is CSARDLGGLSETQYF. The CDR3 region has the DNA TGCAGTGCTAGAGATCTCGGGGGGCTCTCGGAGACCCAGTACTTC.

The gene calls are TRBV7-9 and TRBJ2-1; D is ambiguous. Per the germline V gene, CDR1 is SEHNR and CDR2 is FQNEAQ (reference sequence). V dropped 4 bases and J dropped 6 bases, with 16 bases sitting between them. The CDR3 consists of 15 residues. This chain's CDR3 is CASSSTTSPSNEQFF. The DNA of the CDR3 is TGTGCCAGCAGCTCGACGACATCTCCATCCAATGAGCAGTTCTTC.

This chain links TRBV29-1 with TRBJ2-7; D not resolved. V lost 6 bases and J 0 bases, leaving 9 bases between the germline ends. Germline lookup yields CDR1 SQVTM and CDR2 ANQGSEA. CDR3 length: 12 amino acids. The CDR3 loop is CSVRLDSYEQYF. The CDR3 bases are TGCAGCGTCCGACTCGACTCCTACGAGCAGTACTTC.

As concerns this clonotype: The CDR3 ends on some other residue instead of the conserved phenylalanine or tryptophan, so this is likely a read error. This chain links TRBV28 with TRBJ2-4, with D maybe TRBD1 (6 bases). V was cut by 3 bases and J by 3 bases, with 18 bases left in between. The germline V gene has CDR1 MDHEN and CDR2 SYDVKM. CDR3 size: 17 residues. The CDR3 loop is CASSFPSTGVDKNIQYI. CDR3 in DNA: TGTGCCAGCAGTTTCCCCTCGACAGGTGTGGACAAAAACATTCAGTACATC.

V and J are TRBV5-6 and TRBJ2-4, with 8 nucleotides matching TRBD2. CDR3 length: 15 residues. J was trimmed by 3 bases and V by 2 bases; bases with no gene match: 4. The germline V gene encodes CDR1 SGHDT and CDR2 YYEEEE. CDR3 protein: CASSLSSGDKNIQYF. CDR3 DNA: TGTGCCAGCAGCTTAAGTAGCGGGGACAAAAACATTCAGTACTTC.

This clonotype was seen repeatedly, ten times or more. The rearrangement links TRBV13 to TRBJ1-5; 9 bases agree with TRBD1. CDR1 is PRHDT, CDR2 FYEKMQ, per germline (reference sequence). This CDR3 is built from 15 residues. Trimming removed 3 bases from V and 7 bases from J; junction bases left unmatched: 7. The chain's CDR3 is CASSLRTGGDQPQHF. Here the CDR3 DNA reads TGTGCCAGCAGCTTGCGCACAGGGGGCGACCAGCCCCAGCATTTT.

This chain joins TRBV4-3 and TRBJ2-1; D may be TRBD2 (6 bases). Germline V gene sequence: CDR1 LGHNA, CDR2 YSLEER. The CDR3 extends over 15 amino acids. Trimming took 2 bases from V and 5 from J, leaving 13 bases between them. Here the CDR3 DNA reads TGCGCCAGCAGCCAACTCCGACTAGTCCACAATGAGCAGTTCTTC. It is translated as CASSQLRLVHNEQFF.

Many counts were recorded for this clonotype. This chain connects TRBV28 to TRBJ2-5, with no clear D. Germline V gene data show CDR1 as MDHEN and CDR2 as SYDVKM. This CDR3 has 12 amino acids. Between the trimmed V and J ends, which lost 10 bases and 0 bases, there was a span of 9 bases. The DNA of the CDR3 is TGTGCCACCGGACGGTACCAAGAGACCCAGTACTTC. Its translation: CATGRYQETQYF.

This clonotype was detected many times. Here the CDR3 reads CASSLRGQAIDEQFF. CDR3 in DNA: TGCGCCAGCAGCTTGCGTGGACAAGCTATCGATGAGCAGTTCTTC. This sequence joins TRBV5-1 and TRBJ2-1; the D gene is possibly TRBD1 (5 bases). There are 15 residues in the CDR3. Germline V gene data show CDR1 as SGHRS and CDR2 as YFSETQ. With 1 base removed from V and 8 bases from J, the gap between germline ends came to 16 bases.

This clonotype was picked up many times. The J gene is TRBJ2-3, the V gene TRBV27; 7 bases map to TRBD2. The CDR3 has 16 amino acids. Germline CDR1 is MNHEY and CDR2 is SMNVEV (reference sequence). The junction had 12 bases not matched to a gene; V was cut back by 5 bases and J by 4 bases. DNA for the CDR3: TGTGCCAGCAGTCTAGGGGACTACGGACTTGCAGATACGCAGTATTTT. Translated: CASSLGDYGLADTQYF.

This clonotype was recorded many times. The chain recombines TRBV24-1 with TRBJ1-5; no firm D call. There are 14 residues in the CDR3. Germline V gene sequence: CDR1 KGHDR, CDR2 SFDVKD. V was clipped by 4 bases and J by 3 bases, with 9 bases between them. The CDR3 bases are TGTGCCACCAGTGACCCCGGCGCCAATCAGCCCCAGCATTTT. It yields the protein CATSDPGANQPQHF.

This clonotype was detected ten times or more. The V gene is TRBV29-1, the J gene TRBJ2-1; 8 bases align to TRBD2. With V trimmed by 3 bases and J by 8 bases, 9 bases remained unmatched. The length of the CDR3 is 14 residues. Germline values: CDR1 SQVTM, CDR2 ANQGSEA. The CDR3 sequence: CSVETGREGDEQFF. CDR3 bases: TGCAGCGTTGAGACGGGCCGGGAGGGCGATGAGCAGTTCTTC.

This clonotype was recorded a few times. The chain employs TRBV20-1 and TRBJ2-5, with 10 nucleotides matching TRBD2. The CDR3 totals 15 residues. Per germline, CDR1 DFQATT and CDR2 SNEGSKA (reference sequence). With V trimmed by 5 bases and J by 5 bases, 11 bases remained unmatched. The CDR3 loop reads CSARSGRGGLETQYF. The CDR3 nucleotides read TGCAGTGCTCGAAGCGGGAGGGGTGGTTTGGAGACCCAGTACTTC.

This clonotype appeared a few times. V gene TRBV20-1 combines with J gene TRBJ2-7, with TRBD2 matching 10 bases. The germline V gene encodes CDR1 DFQATT and CDR2 SNEGSKA (reference sequence). With 3 bases clipped from V and 3 bases from J, the junction kept 5 bases outside the gene matches. This CDR3 is built from 14 residues. CDR3 in amino acids: CSASKLAGVYEQYF. The CDR3, as DNA: TGCAGTGCTAGTAAGCTAGCGGGAGTCTACGAGCAGTACTTC.

The genes are TRBV24-1 and TRBJ2-1; TRBD1 is a possible D gene (5 bases). Germline lookup yields CDR1 KGHDR and CDR2 SFDVKD. CDR3 length: 17 residues. Trimming shortened V by 4 bases and J by 4 bases, and 19 bases separated the two germline ends. The CDR3 loop is CATSDGWGHALYNEQFF. The CDR3 DNA sequence: TGTGCCACCAGTGACGGATGGGGCCATGCACTATACAATGAGCAGTTCTTC.

This clonotype was picked up many times. The chain combines TRBV29-1 with TRBJ2-1, with 10 positions matching TRBD2. V lost 4 bases to trimming and J lost 0 bases; unmatched junction nucleotides: 12. This CDR3 region has 18 residues. CDR1 and CDR2 from the germline V gene are SQVTM and ANQGSEA. The CDR3 DNA sequence: TGCAGCGTTGTTAGGATAGCGGGAGGCTTAAGCTCCTACAATGAGCAGTTCTTC. Protein: CSVVRIAGGLSSYNEQFF.